The rows below give T cell receptor beta chains drawn from one sample of a study of T cells in Graves' hyperthyroidism and ophthalmopathy. One entry per CDR3 protein results from TCRdb running MiXCR on the multiplex PCR reads. Of 250,000 or so distinct CDR3 sequences listed, around 15% are singletons. Sequences were obtained from blood. These receptors were taken from a woman in her late teens or twenties with Graves' ophthalmopathy. The CDR3 runs from the conserved cysteine through the conserved F or W. The order of the fields is D gene, J gene, clone size, V gene, CDR3 protein, CDR3 DNA. D genes are given only for firm matches. The size entry is marked missing in some rows and otherwise reads once, few, many or a size class.

d_gene: -; j_gene: TRBJ2-5; abundance: -; v_gene: TRBV7-9; CDR3aa: CASSLIPTQETQYF; CDR3nt: TGTGCCAGCAGCTTGATACCAACCCAAGAGACCCAGTACTTC
d_gene: -; j_gene: TRBJ2-3; abundance: -; v_gene: TRBV20-1; CDR3aa: CSARGTGRGTPDTQYF; CDR3nt: TGCAGTGCTAGAGGAACAGGACGCGGGACCCCAGATACGCAGTATTTT
d_gene: -; j_gene: TRBJ2-2; abundance: few; v_gene: TRBV19; CDR3aa: CASSMVGTGELFF; CDR3nt: TGTGCCAGTAGTATGGTCGGCACCGGGGAGCTGTTTTTT
d_gene: TRBD1; j_gene: TRBJ1-4; abundance: many; v_gene: TRBV30; CDR3aa: CAWSDRDSYNEKLFF; CDR3nt: TGTGCCTGGAGTGACCGGGACAGTTATAATGAAAAACTGTTTTTT
d_gene: -; j_gene: TRBJ2-7; abundance: many; v_gene: TRBV27; CDR3aa: CASSLGQPISEQYF; CDR3nt: TGTGCCAGCAGCCTAGGACAGCCGATATCCGAGCAGTACTTC
d_gene: -; j_gene: TRBJ1-1; abundance: few; v_gene: TRBV9; CDR3aa: CASSVGVGTEAFF; CDR3nt: TGTGCCAGCAGCGTGGGGGTCGGAACTGAAGCTTTCTTT
d_gene: TRBD2; j_gene: TRBJ2-7; abundance: -; v_gene: TRBV11-2; CDR3aa: CASSTRGLAGGSLSYEQYF; CDR3nt: TGTGCCAGCAGCACCCGGGGACTAGCGGGAGGAAGCTTGAGTTACGAGCAGTACTTC
d_gene: -; j_gene: TRBJ2-5; abundance: many; v_gene: TRBV30; CDR3aa: CAWSVAGLGTQYF; CDR3nt: TGTGCCTGGAGTGTAGCAGGGTTGGGGACCCAGTACTTC
d_gene: TRBD2; j_gene: TRBJ2-2; abundance: -; v_gene: TRBV12-3/TRBV12-4; CDR3aa: CATKRGPNTGELFF; CDR3nt: TGTGCCACGAAGCGGGGGCCGAACACCGGGGAGCTGTTTTTT
d_gene: TRBD2; j_gene: TRBJ2-7; abundance: many; v_gene: TRBV18; CDR3aa: CASSPSGLAGVGYEQYF; CDR3nt: TGTGCCAGCTCACCATCCGGACTAGCGGGAGTTGGGTACGAGCAGTACTTC
d_gene: -; j_gene: TRBJ2-5; abundance: many; v_gene: TRBV7-9; CDR3aa: CASSRRGGEETQYF; CDR3nt: TGTGCCAGCAGCAGAAGGGGCGGTGAGGAGACCCAGTACTTC
d_gene: TRBD1; j_gene: TRBJ2-7; abundance: -; v_gene: TRBV28; CDR3aa: CASGLSIGQGYSYEQYF; CDR3nt: TGTGCCAGCGGTTTATCCATCGGACAGGGTTACTCCTACGAGCAGTACTTC
d_gene: -; j_gene: TRBJ1-1; abundance: many; v_gene: TRBV5-5; CDR3aa: CASSLDPRPEAFF; CDR3nt: TGTGCCAGCAGCTTGGACCCGCGGCCTGAAGCTTTCTTT
d_gene: -; j_gene: TRBJ2-3; abundance: -; v_gene: TRBV7-9; CDR3aa: CASRLRGWADSNPRPDTQYF; CDR3nt: TGTGCCAGCAGACTACGAGGGTGGGCTGACAGTAACCCGCGGCCAGATACGCAGTATTTT
d_gene: -; j_gene: TRBJ1-1; abundance: many; v_gene: TRBV3-1; CDR3aa: CASSPIAGGQNTEAFF; CDR3nt: TGTGCCAGCAGCCCTATTGCGGGGGGCCAGAACACTGAAGCTTTCTTT
d_gene: -; j_gene: TRBJ1-2; abundance: many; v_gene: TRBV6-2/TRBV6-3; CDR3aa: CASGPYGYTF; CDR3nt: TGTGCCAGCGGACCCTATGGCTACACCTTC
d_gene: TRBD1; j_gene: TRBJ2-7; abundance: -; v_gene: TRBV11-2; CDR3aa: CASSPRDRGANEQYF; CDR3nt: TGTGCCAGCAGCCCCAGGGACAGGGGCGCCAACGAGCAGTACTTC
d_gene: -; j_gene: TRBJ2-7; abundance: many; v_gene: TRBV7-6; CDR3aa: CASSASDMGAYEQYF; CDR3nt: TGTGCCAGCAGCGCGTCTGACATGGGGGCCTACGAGCAGTACTTC
d_gene: -; j_gene: TRBJ1-4; abundance: many; v_gene: TRBV29-1; CDR3aa: CSVTPTGGGKEKLFF; CDR3nt: TGCAGCGTGACCCCGACGGGGGGAGGGAAAGAAAAACTGTTTTTT
d_gene: TRBD2; j_gene: TRBJ2-2; abundance: -; v_gene: TRBV20-1; CDR3aa: CSATGSGRNTGELFF; CDR3nt: TGCAGTGCAACTGGCAGCGGGAGGAACACCGGGGAGCTGTTTTTT
d_gene: -; j_gene: TRBJ2-1; abundance: -; v_gene: TRBV27; CDR3aa: CASSSTEGVAYNEQFF; CDR3nt: TGTGCCAGCAGTTCGACCGAGGGGGTGGCCTACAATGAGCAGTTCTTC
d_gene: TRBD1; j_gene: TRBJ1-5; abundance: -; v_gene: TRBV28; CDR3aa: CASSPPTGGSRQPQHF; CDR3nt: TGTGCCAGCAGTCCTCCGACAGGGGGAAGTCGGCAGCCCCAGCATTTT
d_gene: TRBD1; j_gene: TRBJ1-2; abundance: many; v_gene: TRBV5-5; CDR3aa: CASSLGVWDSYGYTF; CDR3nt: TGTGCCAGCAGCTTGGGGGTCTGGGACAGCTATGGCTACACCTTC
d_gene: TRBD1; j_gene: TRBJ2-1; abundance: many; v_gene: TRBV28; CDR3aa: CASSLQGASYNEQFF; CDR3nt: TGTGCCAGCAGTTTGCAGGGGGCCTCCTACAATGAGCAGTTCTTC
d_gene: -; j_gene: TRBJ1-2; abundance: many; v_gene: TRBV3-1; CDR3aa: CASSQDSAGYGYTF; CDR3nt: TGTGCCAGCAGCCAAGATTCGGCGGGCTATGGCTACACCTTC
d_gene: TRBD2; j_gene: TRBJ2-3; abundance: few; v_gene: TRBV4-2; CDR3aa: CASSQAGGPTDTQYF; CDR3nt: TGTGCCAGCAGCCAAGCGGGGGGGCCAACAGATACGCAGTATTTT
d_gene: TRBD2; j_gene: TRBJ2-3; abundance: many; v_gene: TRBV11-2; CDR3aa: CASSLSLLAVTDTQYF; CDR3nt: TGTGCCAGCAGCTTATCTCTCCTAGCGGTTACAGATACGCAGTATTTT
d_gene: TRBD2; j_gene: TRBJ2-7; abundance: many; v_gene: TRBV25-1; CDR3aa: CASSDTGTSGSYEQYF; CDR3nt: TGTGCCAGCAGTGATACCGGGACTAGCGGGAGTTACGAGCAGTACTTC
d_gene: -; j_gene: TRBJ2-1; abundance: -; v_gene: TRBV20-1; CDR3aa: CSARVALASYNEQFF; CDR3nt: TGCAGTGCTAGAGTAGCGTTGGCCTCCTACAATGAGCAGTTCTTC
d_gene: TRBD2; j_gene: TRBJ2-3; abundance: many; v_gene: TRBV20-1; CDR3aa: CSAQSGTGTDTQYF; CDR3nt: TGCAGTGCTCAAAGCGGGACCGGCACAGATACGCAGTATTTT
d_gene: -; j_gene: TRBJ1-5; abundance: many; v_gene: TRBV12-5; CDR3aa: CASGVSGQPQHF; CDR3nt: TGTGCTAGTGGGGTGAGTGGGCAGCCCCAGCATTTT
d_gene: -; j_gene: TRBJ2-1; abundance: -; v_gene: TRBV3-1; CDR3aa: CASSQSPREQFF; CDR3nt: TGTGCCAGCAGTCAAAGTCCCAGGGAGCAGTTCTTC
d_gene: -; j_gene: TRBJ1-5; abundance: many; v_gene: TRBV28; CDR3aa: CASSPVPGHSNQPQHF; CDR3nt: TGTGCCAGCAGTCCCGTTCCCGGTCATAGCAATCAGCCCCAGCATTTT
d_gene: TRBD1; j_gene: TRBJ2-5; abundance: -; v_gene: TRBV10-2; CDR3aa: CASRAVEGAQETQYF; CDR3nt: TGCGCCAGCAGGGCGGTCGAGGGGGCGCAAGAGACCCAGTACTTC
d_gene: -; j_gene: TRBJ1-5; abundance: many; v_gene: TRBV30; CDR3aa: CAWSVRDTNQPQHF; CDR3nt: TGTGCCTGGAGTGTACGGGACACTAATCAGCCCCAGCATTTT
d_gene: -; j_gene: TRBJ1-2; abundance: many; v_gene: TRBV28; CDR3aa: CASRGPSYGYTF; CDR3nt: TGTGCCAGCAGGGGCCCTAGCTATGGCTACACCTTC
d_gene: -; j_gene: TRBJ2-2; abundance: -; v_gene: TRBV25-1; CDR3aa: CASSQGRGRLNTGELFF; CDR3nt: TGTGCCAGCAGTCAGGGGCGGGGTCGTTTGAACACCGGGGAGCTGTTTTTT
d_gene: -; j_gene: TRBJ1-1; abundance: -; v_gene: TRBV19; CDR3aa: CASNEREKEAFF; CDR3nt: TGTGCCAGTAACGAGAGGGAGAAAGAAGCTTTCTTT
d_gene: -; j_gene: TRBJ2-2; abundance: -; v_gene: TRBV19; CDR3aa: CASSIGLVTGELFF; CDR3nt: TGTGCCAGTAGTATAGGCCTAGTCACCGGGGAGCTGTTTTTT
d_gene: -; j_gene: TRBJ1-1; abundance: many; v_gene: TRBV11-2; CDR3aa: CASSLGVGNTEAFF; CDR3nt: TGTGCCAGCAGCTTGGGGGTGGGGAACACTGAAGCTTTCTTT
d_gene: TRBD1; j_gene: TRBJ2-7; abundance: many; v_gene: TRBV5-1; CDR3aa: CASSWGDRGHYEQYF; CDR3nt: TGCGCCAGCAGCTGGGGGGACAGGGGACACTACGAGCAGTACTTC
d_gene: TRBD2; j_gene: TRBJ2-3; abundance: many; v_gene: TRBV28; CDR3aa: CASSPGLVAAGTQYF; CDR3nt: TGTGCCAGCAGTCCCGGACTAGTCGCGGCCGGTACGCAGTATTTT
d_gene: TRBD2; j_gene: TRBJ2-3; abundance: -; v_gene: TRBV28; CDR3aa: CASNPTVRTSGGGTDTQYF; CDR3nt: TGTGCCAGCAACCCAACGGTGAGGACTAGCGGGGGCGGCACAGATACGCAGTATTTT
d_gene: -; j_gene: TRBJ1-2; abundance: many; v_gene: TRBV6-1; CDR3aa: CASSDAGYGYTF; CDR3nt: TGTGCCAGCAGTGACGCAGGCTATGGCTACACCTTC
d_gene: -; j_gene: TRBJ1-1; abundance: many; v_gene: TRBV6-5; CDR3aa: CASSYQGRGTEAFF; CDR3nt: TGTGCCAGCAGTTACCAGGGGAGGGGGACTGAAGCTTTCTTT
d_gene: -; j_gene: TRBJ2-3; abundance: many; v_gene: TRBV2; CDR3aa: CASSERGALSTDTQYF; CDR3nt: TGTGCCAGCAGTGAACGGGGGGCCCTTAGCACAGATACGCAGTATTTT
d_gene: -; j_gene: TRBJ2-1; abundance: many; v_gene: TRBV20-1; CDR3aa: CSAMQGHEQFF; CDR3nt: TGCAGTGCCATGCAGGGTCATGAGCAGTTCTTC
d_gene: -; j_gene: TRBJ2-2; abundance: many; v_gene: TRBV2; CDR3aa: CASRQGVGELFF; CDR3nt: TGTGCCAGCAGGCAGGGAGTCGGGGAGCTGTTTTTT
d_gene: TRBD2; j_gene: TRBJ2-1; abundance: many; v_gene: TRBV9; CDR3aa: CASSVDATSIFGEQFF; CDR3nt: TGTGCCAGCAGCGTAGATGCGACTAGCATATTTGGTGAGCAGTTCTTC
d_gene: -; j_gene: TRBJ1-6; abundance: many; v_gene: TRBV20-1; CDR3aa: CSASNYRTKPNSPLHF; CDR3nt: TGCAGTGCTAGTAATTACCGGACCAAGCCTAATTCACCCCTCCACTTT